This T cell receptor (beta chain) was profiled in a study of CD4 T cells in relation to SARS-CoV-2 and coronaviruses. V trimming: 5 bases; J trimming: 0 bases; junction bases outside the gene matches: 4. Germline V gene sequence: CDR1 KGHDR, CDR2 SFDVKD. CDR3 length equals 15 residues. Only a few counts were recorded for this clone. TCRdb's copy holds only in-frame clones and misses some; the assay was immunoSEQ multiplex PCR. The sample lists about 37,000 clones; approximately 88% were seen once. This receptor was obtained from an adult with COVID-19. Specimen: memory CD4+ T cells from PBMCs. The chain recombines TRBV24-1 with TRBJ2-3; 7 bases fit TRBD1. The CDR3 nucleotides read TGTGCCACCAGTGCCGCCAGGGGGAGCACAGATACGCAGTATTTT. It translates to CATSAARGSTDTQYF.